This TCR beta chain stems from a study of cytomegalovirus exposure and HLA in healthy donors. Across the whole study: Earlier, fewer than 140 million unique TCR beta sequences were recovered from about 170 million T cells by an analysis.

Turning to this clone: Its antigen is unknown.

Both 60 Vbeta primers and 13 Jbeta primers went into the PCR. TCRdb's table, derived via immunoSEQ multiplex PCR, lists solely in-frame clones and lacks some. The listing contains about 160,000 clones. Overall study results and limits: In a later analysis, TCR beta V- and J-gene trimming was associated with a missense DCLRE1C variant. High specificity and sensitivity for cytomegalovirus status were reported for the classifier. Reportedly, fewer N-insertions than the 666-donor mean appeared in an Asian-associated ancestry cluster in a later analysis.

V lost 6 bases to trimming and J lost 7 bases, with 18 bases between them. There are 15 residues in the CDR3. Germline CDR1 and CDR2: LNHDA and SQIVND (reference sequence). This TCR derives from a woman aged 55-75 years in good health and CMV-seronegative. Sequencing was performed on PBMCs. The chain links TRBV19 to TRBJ1-4, with unresolved D. The CDR3 nucleotides read TGTGCCAGTAGCTCTGGACTCCTACCAAGTGAAAAACTGTTTTTT. It codes for CASSSGLLPSEKLFF.